This T cell receptor (beta chain) was sequenced in a study of shared clonotypes between healthy human individuals. Study results and caveats: Generation probabilities of non-shared clonotypes were lower (relative to those shared by all four donors).

Worth noting for this clone: Its specificity is unknown.

CD8 cells classed as naive were CD45RO-negative and positively selected for CCR7, excluding terminally differentiated effector memory CD45RA+ cells. Authors' analysis steps: From ImmunoSEQ came sequences covering only the junction and carrying no quality scores, so filtering differed. Clones were sequenced by immunoSEQ multiplex PCR, and TCRdb holds only the in-frame ones, with some missing. V and J calls and clone size are those listed in that table; D and trimming were worked out from the DNA. The sample consists of around 1,900,000 clones, 93% of them appearing once. CDR3 size: 18 residues. CDR1 is MDHEN and CDR2 is SYDVKM in the germline V gene. Trimming removed 5 bases from V and 5 bases from J; junction bases left unmatched: 18.

The TCR sequence derives from a man between 18 and 35 years old in good health. Some clones in this sample may be carry-over from other donors' samples. V usage is TRBV28 and J usage is TRBJ2-5; TRBD2 aligns across 9 bases. The specimen sequenced was naive CD8+ T cells from PBMCs. CDR3 in DNA: TGTGCCAGCAGTCCCCCGCGGGGGAGGCGGGAGGGAGGTGAGACCCAGTACTTC. Its protein is CASSPPRGRREGGETQYF.